This T cell receptor beta chain is from a study of OX40 agonist ivuxolimab in advanced cancers. Study details: In this trial design, patients received ivuxolimab intravenously at 0.01 to 10 mg/kg every 2 weeks.

The V gene lost 0 bases and the J gene lost 2 bases, with 7 bases spanning the gap. This CDR3 spans 14 amino acids. Germline loops: CDR1 SGDLS, CDR2 YYNGEE. Assay used: immunoSEQ multiplex PCR; TCRdb lists only in-frame clones, some missing. The table includes about 50,000 clones, 90% to 95% detected once. This TCR derives from an adult with an advanced solid tumor such as melanoma, head and neck, liver or kidney cancer. This rearrangement joins TRBV9 to TRBJ2-3; D ambiguous. Source: CD4+ or CD8+ T cells sorted from blood, taken in a trial of the OX40 agonist ivuxolimab. The chain's CDR3 is CASSVGGNTDTQYF. CDR3 nucleotide sequence: TGTGCCAGCAGCGTAGGTGGAAACACAGATACGCAGTATTTT. The complete variable domain, with remaining parts taken from reference TRBV9 and TRBJ2-3, reads DSGVTQTPKHLITATGQRVTLRCSPRSGDLSVYWYQQSLDQGLQFLIQYYNGEERAKGNILERFSAQQFPDLHSELNLSSLELGDSALYFCASSVGGNTDTQYFGPGTRLTVL.